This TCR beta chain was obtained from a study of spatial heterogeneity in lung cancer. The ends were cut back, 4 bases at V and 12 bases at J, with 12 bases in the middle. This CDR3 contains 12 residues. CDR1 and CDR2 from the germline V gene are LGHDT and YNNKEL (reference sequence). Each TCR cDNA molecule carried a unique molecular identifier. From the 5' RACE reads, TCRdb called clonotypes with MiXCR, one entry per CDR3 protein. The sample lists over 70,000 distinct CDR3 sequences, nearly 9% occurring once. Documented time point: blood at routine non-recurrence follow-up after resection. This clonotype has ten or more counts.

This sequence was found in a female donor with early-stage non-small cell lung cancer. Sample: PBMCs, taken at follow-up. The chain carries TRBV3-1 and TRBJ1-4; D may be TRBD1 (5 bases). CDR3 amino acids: CASSPAGTELFF. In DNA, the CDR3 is TGTGCCAGCAGCCCGGCGGGGACCGAACTGTTTTTT.